This TCR beta chain comes out of a study of early T cells in non-severe SARS-CoV-2 infection. Across the whole study: Investigators sequenced bulk RNA drawn from unsorted whole blood, and chains remained unpaired. General study findings and limits: In VDJdb matching, anti-spike CD8 responses were favored while private and CD4 specificities went missing.

Unique molecular identifiers were affixed to single, distinct cDNA molecules. TCRdb used MiXCR to reprocess the 5' RACE reads, holding one entry per CDR3 protein. The repertoire holds roughly 75,000 distinct CDR3 sequences, 11% seen once, with approximately 4.5% in the top ten. In the case of this clonotype: Its target is not known.

Input material: whole blood. This clonotype was sampled from an adult who was a healthcare worker with PCR-confirmed SARS-CoV-2 infection or an uninfected control (not recorded which).

The DNA for the CDR3 is TGTGCCAGCAGTTTAGAGGCCCAAACTCACAACTATGGCTACACCTTC. Translation gives CASSLEAQTHNYGYTF. The chain carries TRBV27 and TRBJ1-2; D uncertain. Germline-derived CDR1 and CDR2 are MNHEY and SMNVEV (reference sequence). CDR3 length: 16 residues. The V end lost 2 bases, the J end lost 2 bases, and 15 bases lay between the germline ends.